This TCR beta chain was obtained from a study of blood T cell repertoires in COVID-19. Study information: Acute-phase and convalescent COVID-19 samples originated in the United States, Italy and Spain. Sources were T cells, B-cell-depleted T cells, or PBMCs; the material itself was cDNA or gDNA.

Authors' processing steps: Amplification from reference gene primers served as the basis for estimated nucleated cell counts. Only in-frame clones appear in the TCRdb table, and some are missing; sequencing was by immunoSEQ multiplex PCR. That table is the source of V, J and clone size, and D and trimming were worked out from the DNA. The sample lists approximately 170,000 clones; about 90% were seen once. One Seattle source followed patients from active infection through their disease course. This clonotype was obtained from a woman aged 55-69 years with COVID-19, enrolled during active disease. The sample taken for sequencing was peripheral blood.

The CDR3 DNA sequence: TGCGCCAGCAGCAAAGCCCGCGGATCGGGACAGGGGTACGAGCAGTACTTC. It specifies CASSKARGSGQGYEQYF. This sequence joins TRBV4-3 and TRBJ2-7; 10 positions agree with TRBD1. The CDR3 sequence is 17 residues long. Germline CDR1 is LGHNA and CDR2 is YSLEER. J gave up 4 bases and V 5 bases, and 14 bases lay outside the gene matches.